The rows below give T cell receptor beta chains drawn from one sample of a study of breast tumors, draining lymph nodes, adjacent tissues. TCRdb reanalysed the multiplex PCR reads using MiXCR and keeps one entry per CDR3 protein. Here the sample spans 120,000 to 150,000 distinct CDR3 sequences, about 30% being singletons. Sequencing was performed on axillary lymph node tissue. The receptors come from a female donor with breast cancer. Some clones in this sample may be carry-over from other donors' samples. The CDR3 runs from the conserved cysteine through the conserved F or W. Only part of the rows carry a size: once, few, many, or a class if the clone is expanded.

abundance	v_gene	j_gene	CDR3aa
many	TRBV6-5	TRBJ2-1	CASSYSMSLAGNEQFF
many	TRBV9	TRBJ1-3	CASSARGYSGNTIYF
.	TRBV20-1	TRBJ2-7	CSAKLGRPPSEQYF
.	TRBV25-1	TRBJ1-5	CASRQMDRVGRVAQPQHF
.	TRBV19	TRBJ1-1	CASSIPINTEAFF
many	TRBV6-1	TRBJ2-3	CASGGGGPDTQYF
.	TRBV20-1	TRBJ1-2	CSAETGQGVTGYTF
many	TRBV4-2	TRBJ2-3	CASSDDGGADTQYF
.	TRBV6-6	TRBJ1-2	CASSPTGRDGYTF
many	TRBV10-2	TRBJ2-7	CAGWSEQYF
many	TRBV18	TRBJ1-3	CASSPSTGSLSGNTIYF
once	TRBV9	TRBJ2-1	CASSVVGTSGGGNEQLF
.	TRBV24-1	TRBJ2-5	CATSDPGLQETQYF
few	TRBV6-5	TRBJ2-3	CASSHSAGAQDTQYF
few	TRBV6-5	TRBJ2-3	CASSTPRTLDGTDTQYF
.	TRBV5-1	TRBJ1-1	CASSLGGGFTEAFF
many	TRBV5-1	TRBJ2-5	CASSLSRTTQETQYF
many	TRBV25-1	TRBJ2-7	CASSDRDRGPEQYF
many	TRBV28	TRBJ1-5	CASSFSQPQHF
few	TRBV6-5	TRBJ2-3	CASSHSSGGGVGDTQYF
many	TRBV4-3	TRBJ1-2	CASSQDGSKIGGYTF
many	TRBV5-1	TRBJ1-6	CASNKDSYNSPLHF
many	TRBV5-8	TRBJ1-6	CASSKDRVSRNSPLHF
.	TRBV11-2	TRBJ1-4	CASSSAGAGNEKLFF
many	TRBV7-9	TRBJ2-5	CASSPGEGVGETQYF
many	TRBV28	TRBJ2-7	CASLSAGAKYEQYF
.	TRBV6-5	TRBJ1-1	CASSSAGQGALMAFF
few	TRBV5-6	TRBJ1-2	CASSGLYALGYAF
many	TRBV6-5	TRBJ2-2	CASRPGEKGSTGELFF
many	TRBV4-1	TRBJ1-2	CASSQGGAPYGYTF
.	TRBV15	TRBJ1-1	CATSRGGSNTEAFF